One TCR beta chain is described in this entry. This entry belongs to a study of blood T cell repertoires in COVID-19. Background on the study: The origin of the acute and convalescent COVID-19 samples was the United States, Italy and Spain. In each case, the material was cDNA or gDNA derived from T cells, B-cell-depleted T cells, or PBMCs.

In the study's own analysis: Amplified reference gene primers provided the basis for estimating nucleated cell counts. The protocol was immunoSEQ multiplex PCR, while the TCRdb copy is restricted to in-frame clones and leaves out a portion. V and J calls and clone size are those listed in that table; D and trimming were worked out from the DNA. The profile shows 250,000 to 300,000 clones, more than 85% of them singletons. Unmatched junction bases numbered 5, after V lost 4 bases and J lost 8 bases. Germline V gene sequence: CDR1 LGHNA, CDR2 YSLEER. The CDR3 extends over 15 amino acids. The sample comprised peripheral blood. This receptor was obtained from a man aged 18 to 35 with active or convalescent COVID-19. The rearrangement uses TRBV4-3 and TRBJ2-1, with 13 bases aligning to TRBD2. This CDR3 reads CASSRGLAGVDEQFF. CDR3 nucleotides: TGCGCCAGCAGCCGAGGACTAGCGGGAGTTGATGAGCAGTTCTTC.